The 11 T cell receptor beta chains below come from one sample, sequenced in a study of blood T cells in healthy people across ages. Through a sample-barcoded 5' primer and a J-beta primer mix, a second PCR was run for about 7 to 12 cycles. TCRdb reprocessed the 5' RACE reads via MiXCR and lists one record per CDR3 protein. The sample includes roughly 500,000 distinct CDR3 sequences, 25% to 30% of them seen just once. Sequences were obtained from blood. Every receptor here comes from a woman aged 70-85 years in good health.

The rearrangement uses TRBV6-5 and TRBJ2-3; maybe TRBD2 (5 bases). Germline V lookup: CDR1 MNHEY, CDR2 SVGAGI. This CDR3 spans 14 amino acids. V was cut by 6 bases and J by 2 bases, with 12 bases left in between. The CDR3 loop is CASSYQRDTDTQYF. The CDR3 nucleotides are TGTGCCAGCAGCTATCAACGGGACACAGATACGCAGTATTTT.

This clonotype was detected a few times. V is TRBV7-9 and J is TRBJ1-2; D is perhaps TRBD1 (5 bases). Germline values: CDR1 SEHNR, CDR2 FQNEAQ (reference sequence). The CDR3 has 13 amino acids. Trimming left V 7 bases short and J 1 base short, with 10 bases between. The CDR3 nucleotides are TGTGCCAGCACTAGGGGATATAACTATGGCTACACCTTC. Its protein product is CASTRGYNYGYTF.

In this sample, this clonotype turned up a few times. The chain recombines TRBV9 with TRBJ2-3; D might be TRBD2 (6 bases). CDR1 SGDLS and CDR2 YYNGEE come from the germline V gene. This CDR3 comprises 13 residues. With 4 bases removed from V and 7 bases from J, the gap between germline ends came to 13 bases. For the CDR3, the DNA is TGTGCCAGCAGCCCCCCCGGCGGGAATACGCAGTATTTT. Translated, it gives CASSPPGGNTQYF. The variable domain in full, with the rest retrieved from reference TRBV9 and TRBJ2-3, is DSGVTQTPKHLITATGQRVTLRCSPRSGDLSVYWYQQSLDQGLQFLIQYYNGEERAKGNILERFSAQQFPDLHSELNLSSLELGDSALYFCASSPPGGNTQYFGPGTRLTVL.

This clonotype was seen a few times. The chain recombines TRBV12-3 or TRBV12-4 with TRBJ2-3; D uncertain. The ends were cut back, 5 bases at V and 1 base at J, with 7 bases in the middle. CDR3 size: 13 residues. The CDR3 nucleotides are TGTGCCAGCAGTCAAAAGGGCACAGATACGCAGTATTTT. Translated: CASSQKGTDTQYF.

This clonotype was seen a handful of times. The CDR3 loop is CASSQDRGGYTF. CDR3 coding DNA: TGCGCCAGCAGCCAAGATAGGGGTGGCTACACCTTC. J is TRBJ1-2 and V is TRBV4-3; D perhaps matches TRBD1 (5 bases). V shed 0 bases and J shed 7 bases, with 6 bases lying between them. There are 12 residues in the CDR3. Germline lookup yields CDR1 LGHNA and CDR2 YSLEER.

This clonotype is a singleton in its sample. The chain has TRBV7-2 and TRBJ1-1; D perhaps matches TRBD1 (6 bases). Per germline, CDR1 SGHTA and CDR2 FQGNSA. CDR3 length: 15 amino acids. Trimming left V 1 base short and J 4 bases short, with 13 bases between. The CDR3 nucleotides are TGTGCCAGCAGCTTAGAGGGCGGGGGCATCACTGAAGCTTTCTTT. Translated: CASSLEGGGITEAFF.

This clonotype was counted between two and nine times. The rearrangement joins TRBV20-1 to TRBJ2-1, with D unclear. CDR3 length: 11 amino acids. The germline gives CDR1 DFQATT, CDR2 SNEGSKA (reference sequence). V was pared by 2 bases and J by 12 bases, with 11 bases between. CDR3 residues: CSARPTPAQFF. DNA for the CDR3: TGCAGTGCTAGACCCACTCCTGCGCAGTTCTTC.

The gene calls are TRBV7-2 and TRBJ2-7; D possibly corresponds to TRBD1 (6 bases). The CDR3 is 16 amino acids. Germline assignment: CDR1 SGHTA and CDR2 FQGNSA. V was cut by 0 bases and J by 4 bases, with 16 bases left in between. The CDR3 region has the DNA TGTGCCAGCAGCTTAGCGCGGGCAGGGGCTGGATACGAGCAGTACTTC. Translated: CASSLARAGAGYEQYF.

The rearrangement links TRBV5-1 to TRBJ2-1; 10 nucleotides agree with TRBD2. V trimming: 2 bases; J trimming: 0 bases; junction bases outside the gene matches: 11. This CDR3 is built from 19 residues. CDR1 and CDR2 from the germline V gene are SGHRS and YFSETQ. CDR3 protein: CASSFSASGGESSYNEQFF. The CDR3, as DNA: TGCGCCAGCAGCTTTAGCGCTAGCGGGGGCGAAAGCTCCTACAATGAGCAGTTCTTC.

In its sample, this clonotype was seen a few times. The chain employs TRBV27 and TRBJ2-5; D might be TRBD1 (6 bases). Trimming removed 6 bases from V and 2 bases from J, with 13 bases in between. Germline values: CDR1 MNHEY, CDR2 SMNVEV (reference sequence). The CDR3 loop spans 14 amino acids. In DNA form, the CDR3 reads TGTGCCAGCAGATTAAGGGGGTCACAAGAGACCCAGTACTTC. Amino acid sequence: CASRLRGSQETQYF.

This clonotype was counted between two and nine times. DNA of the CDR3: TGTGCCAGCAGTCGGGACAGGGCAACGAACACCATATATTTT. It specifies CASSRDRATNTIYF. The chain combines TRBV6-5 with TRBJ1-3; 9 nucleotides line up with TRBD1. V was clipped by 5 bases and J by 7 bases; unmatched bases: 6. CDR1 is MNHEY, CDR2 SVGAGI, per germline. This CDR3 spans 14 amino acids.